The 17 T cell receptor beta chains listed next were all sequenced from one sample in a study of human T cells and chemical hapten exposure. Indicated time point: pre-sensitization, week 0. Treatment noted: therapeutic diphenylcyclopropenone sensitization with weekly scalp DPC. From the RACE reads, TCRdb called clonotypes with MiXCR, one entry per CDR3 protein. The repertoire holds some 250,000 distinct CDR3 sequences, 7.5% to 9% seen once, with 0.9% to 1.5% in the top ten. Here the sequenced sample was whole blood, taken in connection with sensitization to the hapten diphenylcyclopropenone (DPC). All receptors come from a man younger than 35 with alopecia areata. Some clones in this sample may be carry-over from other donors' samples.

The chain is built from TRBV28 and TRBJ2-1; the match to TRBD2 covers 9 bases. Losses at the gene ends were 10 bases for V and 0 bases for J; bases not matched to a gene: 16. Germline CDR1 and CDR2: MDHEN and SYDVKM. The CDR3 extends over 18 amino acids. CDR3 protein: CATMGITAGGPSYNEQFF. The CDR3 DNA is TGTGCCACCATGGGAATAACGGCGGGGGGGCCCTCCTACAATGAGCAGTTCTTC.

The chain links TRBV11-3 to TRBJ2-1, with TRBD1 identical over 9 bases. The CDR3 spans 15 residues. After removal of 4 bases from V and 4 bases from J, the junction contained 5 bases not matched to a gene. CDR1 is SGHNT and CDR2 is YENEEA in the germline V gene. CDR3 loop: CASSSGTGRYNEQFF. CDR3 nucleotide sequence: TGTGCCAGCAGCTCTGGGACAGGGAGATACAATGAGCAGTTCTTC.

CDR3 sequence reads: CASSERGFNTEAFF. CDR3 DNA: TGTGCCAGCAGTGAGCGGGGTTTTAACACTGAAGCTTTCTTT. This chain connects TRBV2 to TRBJ1-1; the D is unclear. The CDR3 is 14 residues long. V was trimmed by 3 bases and J by 2 bases, leaving 10 bases between them. Looked up from germline, CDR1 is SNHLY and CDR2 is FYNNEI. The full variable domain, its missing parts supplied by reference TRBV2 and TRBJ1-1, is EPEVTQTPSHQVTQMGQEVILRCVPISNHLYFYWYRQILGQKVEFLVSFYNNEISEKSEIFDDQFSVERPDGSNFTLKIRSTKLEDSAMYFCASSERGFNTEAFFGQGTRLTVV.

In this sample, this clonotype turned up many times. The chain employs TRBV10-3 and TRBJ1-3; D is possibly TRBD1 (5 bases). This CDR3 is built from 17 residues. V lost 3 bases to trimming and J lost 7 bases, with 22 bases between them. Germline CDR1 reads ENHRY; CDR2 reads SYGVKD. The CDR3 spells CAISDPTDGLRGNTIYF. CDR3 in DNA: TGTGCCATCAGTGACCCCACTGACGGGTTACGGGGCAACACCATATATTTT.

Only a few counts were recorded for this clonotype. The chain links TRBV9 to TRBJ2-2; D ambiguous. CDR3 length: 12 residues. The germline CDR1 and CDR2 sequences are SGDLS and YYNGEE. Trimming cost V 1 base and J 4 bases, with 2 bases left between them. The CDR3 nucleotides are TGTGCCAGCAGCGTAATCACCGGGGAGCTGTTTTTT. It encodes CASSVITGELFF.

V gene TRBV3-1 combines with J gene TRBJ2-5; D is possibly TRBD1 (6 bases). V lost 0 bases and J lost 4, with 12 bases in between. CDR3 length: 15 amino acids. In germline, CDR1 is LGHDT, CDR2 YNNKEL (reference sequence). The CDR3 spells CASSQDGRGLETQYF. The CDR3 coding sequence is TGTGCCAGCAGCCAAGATGGCAGGGGTTTAGAGACCCAGTACTTC.

This clonotype came up a few times. This rearrangement joins TRBV6-5 to TRBJ2-5, with 11 bases fitting TRBD1. The J segment lost 1 base and the V segment lost 6 bases, leaving 4 bases of the junction unmatched. This CDR3 comprises 15 residues. Germline V gives CDR1 MNHEY, CDR2 SVGAGI. CDR3 coding DNA: TGTGCCAGCAGCTCCGGGACAGGGGGCCAAGAGACCCAGTACTTC. Translated, it gives CASSSGTGGQETQYF.

This clonotype turned up a few times. This chain links TRBV7-2 with TRBJ1-4; weak D call: TRBD1 (5 bases). V was clipped by 7 bases and J by 3 bases, with 12 bases between them. CDR1 is SGHTA and CDR2 is FQGNSA in the germline V gene. This CDR3 region has 14 residues. This CDR3 is CASTQGLSNEKLFF. CDR3 sequence (DNA): TGTGCCAGCACTCAGGGTTTATCTAATGAAAAACTGTTTTTT.

This clonotype was observed a handful of times. This chain connects TRBV29-1 to TRBJ1-6, with unresolved D. The germline CDR1 and CDR2 sequences are SQVTM and ANQGSEA. V dropped 4 bases and J dropped 12 bases, with 1 base sitting between them. This CDR3 comprises 8 residues. CDR3 sequence: CSVVPLHF. The CDR3 nucleotides are TGCAGCGTTGTACCCCTCCACTTT.

This clonotype was counted at least ten times. The J gene is TRBJ2-1, the V gene TRBV7-3; D might be TRBD2 (6 bases). V was cut by 1 base and J by 5 bases, with 12 bases left in between. The CDR3 extends over 15 amino acids. Germline values: CDR1 SGHTA, CDR2 FQGTGA. DNA for the CDR3: TGTGCCAGCAGCTTAATAAAGGGAGGCCACAATGAGCAGTTCTTC. This gives the protein CASSLIKGGHNEQFF.

This clonotype was seen many times. The chain couples TRBV29-1 to TRBJ2-2, with D perhaps matching TRBD2 (5 bases). V shed 6 bases and J shed 0 bases, with 11 bases lying between them. Germline lookup yields CDR1 SQVTM and CDR2 ANQGSEA. The CDR3 has 14 amino acids. Here the CDR3 reads CSVDSISNTGELFF. In DNA form, the CDR3 reads TGCAGCGTGGACTCGATCTCGAACACCGGGGAGCTGTTTTTT.

This clonotype has more than one count but fewer than ten. V and J are TRBV7-2 and TRBJ2-1, with D perhaps TRBD1 (6 bases). The V end was cut by 1 base, the J end by 9 bases, with 10 bases between. CDR1 SGHTA and CDR2 FQGNSA come from the germline V gene. CDR3 length: 13 residues. The chain's CDR3 is CASSLDGQSEQFF. Written as DNA, the CDR3 is TGTGCCAGCAGCTTAGACGGACAGAGTGAGCAGTTCTTC.

This clonotype was seen ten or more times. The rearrangement uses TRBV5-1 and TRBJ2-5; either TRBD1 or TRBD2 may supply D (5 bases each). V gave up 4 bases and J gave up 3 bases, with 16 bases separating them. Germline assignment: CDR1 SGHRS and CDR2 YFSETQ. The length of the CDR3 is 15 residues. The CDR3 here is CASSPRDPLKETQYF. CDR3 in DNA: TGCGCCAGCAGCCCCCGGGACCCCCTAAAAGAGACCCAGTACTTC. Using reference TRBV5-1 and TRBJ2-5 for the parts outside the CDR3, the full variable domain is KAGVTQTPRYLIKTRGQQVTLSCSPISGHRSVSWYQQTPGQGLQFLFEYFSETQRNKGNFPGRFSGRQFSNSRSEMNVSTLELGDSALYLCASSPRDPLKETQYFGPGTRLLVL.

The rearrangement uses TRBV12-3 or TRBV12-4 and TRBJ1-5; 7 bases match TRBD1. Germline trimming cut 5 bases from V and 3 bases from J; bases unmatched to any gene: 4. This CDR3 contains 14 residues. The chain's CDR3 is CASSLQGTNQPQHF. The CDR3 DNA is TGTGCCAGCAGTCTACAGGGGACCAATCAGCCCCAGCATTTT.

This clonotype was observed a handful of times. This chain joins TRBV5-1 and TRBJ1-1; no clear D. The CDR3 consists of 13 residues. V was shortened by 4 bases and J by 1 base, with 8 bases between the two germline ends. Germline V gene sequence: CDR1 SGHRS, CDR2 YFSETQ. CDR3 protein: CASSLTTNTEAFF. In nucleotides, the CDR3 is TGCGCCAGCAGCCTAACAACGAACACTGAAGCTTTCTTT.

This sequence joins TRBV6-2 or TRBV6-3 and TRBJ2-3, with D perhaps matching TRBD2 (7 bases). V lost 2 bases, J lost 2 bases, and 11 bases lay in between. The CDR3 extends over 15 amino acids. The germline gives CDR1 MNHEY, CDR2 SVGEGT. The CDR3 coding sequence is TGTGCCAGCAGTTACGAGGGGGGGGCCACAGATACGCAGTATTTT. Translation: CASSYEGGATDTQYF.

This chain uses TRBV20-1 with TRBJ2-3, with D tentatively TRBD1 (6 bases). The V and J ends lost 1 base and 1 base respectively, with 21 bases between them. The CDR3 covers 18 residues. The germline V gene has CDR1 DFQATT and CDR2 SNEGSKA (reference sequence). As DNA, the CDR3 is TGCAGTGCTAGAGGGGCGGCAGGGGCGACCTACGGCACAGATACGCAGTATTTT. This sequence encodes CSARGAAGATYGTDTQYF.